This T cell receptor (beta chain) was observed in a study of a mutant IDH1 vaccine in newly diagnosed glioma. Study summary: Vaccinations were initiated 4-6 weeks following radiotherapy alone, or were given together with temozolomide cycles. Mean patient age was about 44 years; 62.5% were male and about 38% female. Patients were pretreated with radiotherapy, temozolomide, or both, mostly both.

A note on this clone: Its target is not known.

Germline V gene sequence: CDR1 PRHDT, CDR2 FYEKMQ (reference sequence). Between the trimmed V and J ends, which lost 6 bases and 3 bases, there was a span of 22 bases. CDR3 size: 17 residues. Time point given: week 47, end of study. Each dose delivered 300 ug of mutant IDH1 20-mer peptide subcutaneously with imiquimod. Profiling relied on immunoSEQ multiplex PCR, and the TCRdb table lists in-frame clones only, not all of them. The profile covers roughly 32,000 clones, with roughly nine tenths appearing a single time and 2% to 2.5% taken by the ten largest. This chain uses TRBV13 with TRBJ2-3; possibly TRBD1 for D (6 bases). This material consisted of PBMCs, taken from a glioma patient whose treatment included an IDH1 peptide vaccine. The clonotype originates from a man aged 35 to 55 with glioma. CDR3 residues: CASRAYSKTGGTDTQYF. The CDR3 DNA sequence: TGTGCCAGCAGGGCCTACTCCAAGACAGGCGGTACAGATACGCAGTATTTT.